A single sample gave rise to the 13 T cell receptor beta chains below, sequenced in a study of pediatric ulcerative colitis. TCRdb's table, derived via immunoSEQ multiplex PCR, lists solely in-frame clones and lacks some. The sample lists roughly 54,000 clones, 87% seen once, with about 1.5% in the top ten. Sequencing input: blood. Receptors were obtained from a boy aged 5 to 17 who was a control in a study of pediatric ulcerative colitis.

J is TRBJ2-1 and V is TRBV7-3; TRBD2 is a possible D gene (7 bases). This CDR3 comprises 16 residues. The germline V gene has CDR1 SGHTA and CDR2 FQGTGA. Trimming cost V 7 bases and J 6 bases, with 22 bases left between them. In DNA form, the CDR3 reads TGTGCCAGCAACGAGAAGGGGGGAGGGCCCGTCAATGAGCAGTTCTTC. The encoded protein is CASNEKGGGPVNEQFF.

This clone has a handful of counts. This chain uses TRBV19 with TRBJ1-5; D gene ambiguous. The CDR3 runs to 14 residues. Per germline, CDR1 LNHDA and CDR2 SQIVND (reference sequence). The V end was cut by 3 bases, the J end by 5 bases, with 11 bases between. The CDR3 is CASSIGGMDQPQHF. The CDR3 region has the DNA TGTGCCAGTAGTATTGGTGGGATGGATCAGCCCCAGCATTTT.

The chain combines TRBV27 with TRBJ1-1, with TRBD1 identical over 10 bases. CDR1 MNHEY and CDR2 SMNVEV come from the germline V gene (reference sequence). With V trimmed by 2 bases and J by 0 bases, 6 bases remained unmatched. The CDR3 has 17 amino acids. CDR3 nucleotide sequence: TGTGCCAGCAGTTTAGGGACAGGGGACCCAATGAACACTGAAGCTTTCTTT. It codes for CASSLGTGDPMNTEAFF.

The chain has TRBV19 and TRBJ2-3; 8 bases align to TRBD1. There are 16 residues in the CDR3. Germline CDR1 and CDR2: LNHDA and SQIVND (reference sequence). J lost 5 bases, V lost 4 bases, and 11 bases had no gene match. In DNA form, the CDR3 reads TGTGCCAGTAGTACTCCGACAGGGGCGAGAGGAGATACGCAGTATTTT. Protein: CASSTPTGARGDTQYF.

The V call is TRBV5-4, the J call TRBJ2-1, with TRBD1 identical over 8 bases. The germline V gene has CDR1 SGHNT and CDR2 YYREEE (reference sequence). This CDR3 spans 13 amino acids. The junction had 0 bases not matched to a gene; V was cut back by 1 base and J by 6 bases. Here the CDR3 DNA reads TGTGCCAGCAGCTTGACAGGGGGCAATGAGCAGTTCTTC. This codes for CASSLTGGNEQFF.

The chain is built from TRBV2 and TRBJ1-4, with 7 bases fitting TRBD1. Trimming removed 2 bases from V and 6 bases from J; junction bases left unmatched: 9. This CDR3 is built from 16 residues. Germline V gives CDR1 SNHLY, CDR2 FYNNEI. The CDR3 DNA reads TGTGCCAGCAGTGAAAATCTAGCAGGGGGGGATGAAAAACTGTTTTTT. This codes for CASSENLAGGDEKLFF.

V and J are TRBV19 and TRBJ2-3; D is possibly TRBD1 or TRBD2 (5 bases each). CDR1 is LNHDA and CDR2 is SQIVND in the germline V gene (reference sequence). V lost 7 bases to trimming and J lost 12 bases, with 17 bases between them. The CDR3 spans 12 residues. The CDR3 protein is CASTCLRDEQYF. As DNA, the CDR3 is TGTGCCAGTACCTGCCTGAGGGACGAACAGTATTTT.

The rearrangement uses TRBV21-1 and TRBJ2-1; the table names TRBD2, a call not compared with the DNA. TRBV21-1 is listed as a pseudogene. This CDR3 is built from 20 residues. The CDR3 bases are TGTGCCAGCAGCGAGCAGGGACTAGCGGGAGGGAACGGCTCCTACAATGAGCAGTTCTTC. Protein: CASSEQGLAGGNGSYNEQFF.

This chain connects TRBV10-3 to TRBJ2-3; maybe TRBD2 (5 bases). The germline CDR1 and CDR2 sequences are ENHRY and SYGVKD. Trimming pared 8 bases from V and 3 bases from J, leaving 12 bases between. The CDR3 sequence is 13 residues long. This CDR3 is CAIWSGNTDTQYF. The CDR3 nucleotides read TGTGCCATCTGGTCCGGGAATACAGATACGCAGTATTTT.

The V call is TRBV7-9, the J call TRBJ2-7; TRBD2 is a possible D gene (6 bases). The V gene lost 4 bases and the J gene lost 2 bases, with 15 bases spanning the gap. This CDR3 contains 15 residues. Germline CDR1 SEHNR, CDR2 FQNEAQ (reference sequence). The CDR3 bases are TGTGCCAGCAGCTCTAATTTGGGGGGAGCCTACGAGCAGTACTTC. Translating gives CASSSNLGGAYEQYF.

The chain is built from TRBV5-1 and TRBJ1-5; D is unclear. Deletions cut 0 bases from V and 5 bases from J, with 15 bases between. The CDR3 is 16 amino acids. CDR1 and CDR2 from the germline V gene are SGHRS and YFSETQ. CDR3 in DNA: TGCGCCAGCAGCTTGGAGGGTGGTCGGGCGGATCAGCCCCAGCATTTT. Translated: CASSLEGGRADQPQHF. Full variable domain (remainder filled in from reference TRBV5-1 and TRBJ1-5): KAGVTQTPRYLIKTRGQQVTLSCSPISGHRSVSWYQQTPGQGLQFLFEYFSETQRNKGNFPGRFSGRQFSNSRSEMNVSTLELGDSALYLCASSLEGGRADQPQHFGDGTRLSIL.

This chain uses TRBV28 with TRBJ2-1, with D maybe TRBD2 (5 bases). The CDR3 is 14 amino acids. Germline V gene sequence: CDR1 MDHEN, CDR2 SYDVKM. Trimming stripped 4 bases from V and 7 bases from J, with 14 bases between. CDR3: CASSSLGSPNEQFF. The CDR3 nucleotides read TGTGCCAGCAGTTCACTAGGATCCCCTAATGAGCAGTTCTTC. The full variable domain, with the rest looked up from reference TRBV28 and TRBJ2-1, is DVKVTQSSRYLVKRTGEKVFLECVQDMDHENMFWYRQDPGLGLRLIYFSYDVKMKEKGDIPEGYSVSREKKERFSLILESASTNQTSMYLCASSSLGSPNEQFFGPGTRLTVL.

The chain employs TRBV11-2 and TRBJ1-2; 10 bases map to TRBD1. CDR3 length equals 15 residues. The germline V gene encodes CDR1 SGHAT and CDR2 FQNNGV. Germline trimming cut 5 bases from V and 2 bases from J; bases unmatched to any gene: 5. CDR3 amino acids: CASSPGTGVNYGYTF. In nucleotides, the CDR3 is TGTGCCAGCAGCCCAGGGACAGGGGTGAACTATGGCTACACCTTC.